These T cell receptor beta chains were read from a single sample in a study of siplizumab effects on memory and regulatory T cells. Data came from immunoSEQ multiplex PCR; TCRdb stores just in-frame clones and leaves some out. This table holds approximately 90,000 clones, approximately 93% found once. The sample taken for sequencing was non-Treg CD4+ T cells sorted from blood. These TCRs come from a human donor in good health. The CDR3 runs from the conserved cysteine through the conserved F or W. The D gene is left open where the match is weak. A clone size is listed for some rows: how often the clone was seen (once, few, many), or a class if it is expanded.

>.|TRBV5-1|.|TRBJ2-7
CASTLTGREGEQYF
TGCGCCAGCACCCTGACAGGTCGAGAGGGCGAGCAGTACTTC
>.|TRBV6-1|.|TRBJ1-2
CASTRVQGGGYTF
TGTGCCAGCACCCGAGTACAGGGCGGGGGCTACACCTTC
>.|TRBV9|TRBD1|TRBJ1-2
CASSALGQGNYGYTF
TGTGCCAGCAGTGCTCTGGGACAGGGTAACTATGGCTACACCTTC
>.|TRBV7-9|.|TRBJ2-5
CASSLAGVETQYF
TGTGCCAGCAGCTTAGCTGGGGTTGAGACCCAGTACTTC
>.|TRBV18|.|TRBJ1-1
CASSPPGVTEAFF
TGTGCCAGCTCACCACCGGGTGTCACTGAAGCTTTCTTT
>.|TRBV5-6|.|TRBJ1-1
CASSLAPGTPNTEAFF
TGTGCCAGCAGCTTGGCCCCCGGGACACCGAACACTGAAGCTTTCTTT
>.|TRBV12-5|TRBD1|TRBJ2-5
CASGLGQGALETQYF
TGTGCTAGTGGTTTGGGACAGGGGGCTTTGGAGACCCAGTACTTC
>.|TRBV28|.|TRBJ1-2
CASSSAGGANYGYTF
TGTGCCAGCAGTTCAGCTGGGGGTGCTAACTATGGCTACACCTTC
>.|TRBV7-9|.|TRBJ2-5
CASSLSPAETQYF
TGTGCCAGCAGCTTAAGTCCTGCCGAGACCCAGTACTTC
>.|TRBV19|.|TRBJ2-5
CASSINYETQYF
TGTGCCAGTAGTATTAACTACGAGACCCAGTACTTC
>.|TRBV5-1|TRBD1|TRBJ1-2
CASSQAGGLNYGYTF
TGCGCCAGCAGCCAAGCAGGGGGGCTTAACTATGGCTACACCTTC
>.|TRBV28|TRBD1|TRBJ1-2
CASSTGTGLIDYTF
TGTGCCAGCAGTACCGGGACAGGGTTAATCGACTACACCTTC
>.|TRBV30|.|TRBJ1-1
CAWSVTRTLGYGLNTEAFF
TGTGCCTGGAGTGTAACTCGGACGCTCGGTTACGGCCTGAACACTGAAGCTTTCTTT
>.|TRBV7-2|TRBD2|TRBJ2-7
CASSLGTSGGGAYEQYF
TGTGCCAGCAGCTTAGGAACTAGCGGGGGGGGCGCCTACGAGCAGTACTTC
>once|TRBV6-5|TRBD2|TRBJ2-1
CASSYFGGGYNEQFF
TGTGCCAGCAGTTACTTCGGGGGGGGTTACAATGAGCAGTTCTTC
>.|TRBV11-3|.|TRBJ1-2
CASSLEGAEYGYTF
TGTGCCAGCAGCTTAGAAGGAGCTGAGTATGGCTACACCTTC
>.|TRBV6-4|.|TRBJ2-1
CASSDSVNPGEQFF
TGTGCCAGCAGTGACTCAGTAAACCCGGGTGAGCAGTTCTTC
>.|TRBV19|.|TRBJ2-5
CASSIIPGGETQYF
TGTGCCAGTAGTATCATTCCGGGTGGAGAGACCCAGTACTTC
>.|TRBV19|.|TRBJ1-6
CASSIAKGQYNSPLHF
TGTGCCAGTAGTATAGCTAAAGGACAGTATAATTCACCCCTCCACTTT
>.|TRBV5-6|TRBD1|TRBJ2-7
CASSLGQGTLYF
TGTGCCAGCAGCTTGGGACAGGGGACTTTGTACTTC
>.|TRBV18|TRBD2|TRBJ2-7
CASSPTHGGDYEQYF
TGTGCCAGCTCACCAACGCACGGGGGGGACTACGAGCAGTACTTC
>.|TRBV5-4|.|TRBJ1-1
CASSLGREITEAFF
TGTGCCAGCAGCTTGGGTAGGGAGATCACTGAAGCTTTCTTT
>.|TRBV4-1|TRBD2|TRBJ2-5
CASSQDLSGGATVETQYF
TGCGCCAGCAGCCAAGATCTGAGCGGGGGGGCCACGGTCGAGACCCAGTACTTC
>.|TRBV21-1|.|TRBJ2-7
CASWVNEQYF
TGTGCCAGCTGGGTTAACGAGCAGTACTTC
>.|TRBV5-1|TRBD1|TRBJ2-1
CASSLGTGPGEQFF
TGCGCCAGCAGCTTGGGGACAGGTCCTGGTGAGCAGTTCTTC
>.|TRBV2|.|TRBJ2-5
CASSEFGEETQYF
TGTGCCAGCAGTGAATTTGGGGAAGAGACCCAGTACTTC
>.|TRBV19|.|TRBJ2-7
CASSDRGTLGGDEQYF
TGTGCCAGTAGTGACCGGGGCACTCTCGGCGGGGACGAGCAGTACTTC
>.|TRBV5-1|.|TRBJ2-7
CASTPGQENYEQYF
TGCGCCAGCACCCCGGGGCAGGAAAACTACGAGCAGTACTTC
>.|TRBV5-1|.|TRBJ2-1
CASSLGVREQFF
TGCGCCAGCAGCTTGGGGGTACGCGAGCAGTTCTTC
>.|TRBV19|TRBD2|TRBJ2-1
CASREASGNLREQFF
TGTGCCTCCAGGGAGGCTAGCGGGAATCTCCGTGAGCAGTTCTTC
>.|TRBV10-3|TRBD1|TRBJ2-2
CAIAGTGGSGELFF
TGTGCCATCGCCGGGACAGGGGGATCCGGGGAGCTGTTTTTT
>once|TRBV27|.|TRBJ1-2
CASRRPTNYGYTF
TGTGCCAGCAGACGCCCAACTAACTATGGCTACACCTTC
>.|TRBV11-2|.|TRBJ2-3
CASSLETILSTDTQYF
TGTGCCAGCAGCTTAGAGACAATCTTGTCCACAGATACGCAGTATTTT
>.|TRBV5-1|TRBD1|TRBJ1-2
CASSLPGQSYGYTF
TGCGCCAGCAGCCTACCGGGACAGAGCTATGGCTACACCTTC
>.|TRBV18|.|TRBJ2-1
CASSLLTPTYNEQFF
TGTGCCAGCTCCCTTCTCACACCTACCTACAATGAGCAGTTCTTC
>.|TRBV2|.|TRBJ1-2
CASHLPGLGGYTF
TGTGCCAGCCACCTACCGGGACTGGGTGGCTACACCTTC
>.|TRBV30|.|TRBJ1-1
CAWSVQRTEAFF
TGTGCCTGGAGTGTACAAAGAACTGAAGCTTTCTTT
>.|TRBV7-9|.|TRBJ1-1
CASSLEFGATTEAFF
TGTGCCAGCAGCTTAGAATTCGGAGCGACCACTGAAGCTTTCTTT
>.|TRBV5-4|.|TRBJ1-1
CASSQGTEAFF
TGTGCCAGCAGTCAAGGGACTGAAGCTTTCTTT
>.|TRBV29-1|.|TRBJ1-2
CSVGRESHRGYTF
TGCAGCGTAGGACGGGAAAGCCATAGAGGCTACACCTTC
>.|TRBV19|.|TRBJ2-7
CASSLKIPTYEQYF
TGTGCCAGTAGTCTTAAGATACCTACCTACGAGCAGTACTTC
>.|TRBV6-1|.|TRBJ2-3
CASSDGSRTDTQYF
TGTGCCAGCAGTGACGGATCCCGCACAGATACGCAGTATTTT
>.|TRBV11-3|.|TRBJ2-1
CASSLAAQGYNEQFF
TGTGCCAGCAGCTTAGCAGCTCAAGGTTACAATGAGCAGTTCTTC
>.|TRBV7-8|.|TRBJ1-2
CASSFTEGYGYTF
TGTGCCAGCAGCTTTACGGAGGGGTATGGCTACACCTTC
>.|TRBV19|TRBD2|TRBJ2-1
CASSIGGTSATYEQFF
TGTGCCAGTAGTATTGGTGGGACTAGCGCTACGTATGAGCAGTTCTTC
>.|TRBV7-2|.|TRBJ1-1
CASSPGAWSTEAFF
TGTGCCAGCAGCCCGGGGGCATGGAGCACTGAAGCTTTCTTT
>.|TRBV11-3|.|TRBJ2-2
CASGTQNTGELFF
TGTGCCAGCGGGACACAGAACACCGGGGAGCTGTTTTTT
>.|TRBV11-2|.|TRBJ2-3
CASSLAGAGTDTQYF
TGTGCCAGCAGCTTAGCGGGGGCGGGCACAGATACGCAGTATTTT
>.|TRBV19|.|TRBJ2-3
CASSILGASTDTQYF
TGTGCCAGTAGTATACTAGGTGCTAGCACAGATACGCAGTATTTT
>.|TRBV5-1|.|TRBJ2-6
CASSSRTPGANVLTF
TGCGCCAGCAGCTCCAGGACTCCTGGGGCCAACGTCCTGACTTTC
>once|TRBV7-9|TRBD1|TRBJ2-7
CASSFGGQGAYEQYF
TGTGCCAGCAGCTTTGGCGGACAGGGGGCGTACGAGCAGTACTTC
>few|TRBV5-4|.|TRBJ1-1
CASSLFMDTEAFF
TGTGCCAGCAGCTTGTTTATGGACACTGAAGCTTTCTTT
>.|TRBV7-2|TRBD2|TRBJ2-5
CASSLGRAGVGETQYF
TGTGCCAGCAGCTTAGGTAGAGCGGGAGTCGGGGAGACCCAGTACTTC
>.|TRBV30|.|TRBJ2-7
CAWSRTSYEQYF
TGTGCCTGGAGTAGAACATCCTACGAGCAGTACTTC
>.|TRBV2|TRBD2|TRBJ2-1
CASSEVLAGVDEQFF
TGTGCCAGCAGTGAAGTCCTAGCGGGAGTGGATGAGCAGTTCTTC
>.|TRBV6-5|.|TRBJ1-1
CASTKDLNTEAFF
TGTGCCAGCACTAAAGACTTGAACACTGAAGCTTTCTTT
>.|TRBV11-3|.|TRBJ2-7
CASSPFSAEDYEQYF
TGTGCCAGCAGCCCGTTTTCGGCGGAAGACTACGAGCAGTACTTC